This T cell receptor beta chain emerged from a study of blood T cell repertoires in COVID-19. Study background: Samples of COVID-19 (acute and convalescent) were obtained from the United States, Italy and Spain. The analysed material was cDNA or gDNA that came from T cells, B-cell-depleted T cells, or PBMCs.

In the original processing: Amplification of reference gene primers was used by the study to estimate nucleated cell counts. Assay: immunoSEQ multiplex PCR; the TCRdb copy retains only in-frame clones and omits some. That table gives V, J and clone size, and the DNA gave D and trimming. There are under 45,000 clones in the sample; about 90% occur only once, and roughly a tenth lies in the top ten. Source material: peripheral blood. The receptor's source is a human donor in a cohort sampled during active COVID-19.

The CDR3 DNA follows: TGTGCCAGCAGTCTTATTTCGGATAGCGGTAACCAAGAGACCCAGTACTTC. Amino acid sequence: CASSLISDSGNQETQYF. The gene calls are TRBV28 and TRBJ2-5, with D perhaps matching TRBD2 (6 bases). CDR1 is MDHEN, CDR2 SYDVKM, per germline. The CDR3 consists of 17 residues. With 5 bases removed from V and 0 bases from J, the gap between germline ends came to 19 bases.